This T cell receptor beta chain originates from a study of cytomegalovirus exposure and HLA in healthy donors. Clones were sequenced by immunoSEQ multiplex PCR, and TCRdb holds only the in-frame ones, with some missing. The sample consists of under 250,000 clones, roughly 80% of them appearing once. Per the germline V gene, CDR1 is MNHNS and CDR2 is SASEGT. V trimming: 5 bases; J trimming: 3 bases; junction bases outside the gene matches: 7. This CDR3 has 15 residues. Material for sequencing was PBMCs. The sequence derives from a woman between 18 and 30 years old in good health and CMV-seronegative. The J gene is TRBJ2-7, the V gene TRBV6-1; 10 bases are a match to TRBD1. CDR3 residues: CASSTRDRGGYEQYF. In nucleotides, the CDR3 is TGTGCCAGCAGTACCAGGGACAGGGGAGGCTACGAGCAGTACTTC.